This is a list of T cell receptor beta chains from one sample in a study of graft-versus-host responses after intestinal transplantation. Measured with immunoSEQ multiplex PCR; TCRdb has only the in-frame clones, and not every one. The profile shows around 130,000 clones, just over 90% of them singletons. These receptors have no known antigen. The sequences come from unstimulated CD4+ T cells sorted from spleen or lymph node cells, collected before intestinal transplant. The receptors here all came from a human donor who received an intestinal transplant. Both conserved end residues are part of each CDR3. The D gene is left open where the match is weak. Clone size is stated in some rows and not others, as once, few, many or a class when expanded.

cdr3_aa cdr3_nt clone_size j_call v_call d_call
CASSYATEAFF TGTGCCAGCAGTTACGCCACTGAAGCTTTCTTT - TRBJ1-1 TRBV6-5 -
CAADRGGNQPQHF TGTGCCGCCGACAGGGGGGGCAATCAGCCCCAGCATTTT - TRBJ1-5 TRBV6-6 TRBD1
CASSGQPSNQPQHF TGTGCCAGCAGTGGACAGCCTAGCAATCAGCCCCAGCATTTT - TRBJ1-5 TRBV6-5 -
CAWQTLSSTDTQYF TGTGCCTGGCAAACGTTAAGTAGCACAGATACGCAGTATTTT - TRBJ2-3 TRBV30 -
CASRLAYNEQFF TGCGCCAGCAGGCTAGCTTACAATGAGCAGTTCTTC - TRBJ2-1 TRBV5-1 -
CASTTNTAYEQYF TGTGCCAGCACCACTAACACTGCCTACGAGCAGTACTTC - TRBJ2-7 TRBV6-1 -
CASSFGPGQGVGGYTF TGTGCCAGCAGCTTTGGACCGGGACAGGGAGTCGGTGGCTACACCTTC - TRBJ1-2 TRBV7-2 TRBD1
CASSGSTYEQYF TGTGCCAGTAGTGGCAGTACCTACGAGCAGTACTTC - TRBJ2-7 TRBV19 -
CASSLLVSPEAFF TGTGCCAGCAGCTTATTGGTCAGCCCTGAAGCTTTCTTT - TRBJ1-1 TRBV7-2 -
CASSPTEGRDYEQYF TGTGCCAGCTCACCAACGGAGGGACGGGACTACGAGCAGTACTTC - TRBJ2-7 TRBV18 -
CASSLPPNREAYEQYF TGTGCCAGCAGCTTACCCCCGAACAGGGAAGCCTACGAGCAGTACTTC - TRBJ2-7 TRBV7-2 -
CASPNSGGGTYNEQFF TGTGCCAGCCCGAATAGCGGGGGCGGGACCTACAATGAGCAGTTCTTC - TRBJ2-1 TRBV2 TRBD2
CASSQHWTSGGYTGELFF TGCGCCAGCAGCCAACACTGGACTAGCGGGGGGTACACCGGGGAGCTGTTTTTT - TRBJ2-2 TRBV4-1 TRBD2
CASSNLTGHYGYTF TGCGCCAGCAGCAACCTAACAGGTCACTATGGCTACACCTTC - TRBJ1-2 TRBV5-1 -
CASSVVGSSYEQYF TGTGCCAGCAGCGTAGTTGGAAGCTCCTACGAGCAGTACTTC - TRBJ2-7 TRBV9 -
CASSVGGGHEQFF TGTGCCAGCAGTGTTGGAGGGGGCCATGAGCAGTTCTTC - TRBJ2-1 TRBV2 -
CASREGAGGLGGELFF TGTGCCAGCAGAGAAGGAGCGGGGGGGCTTGGCGGGGAGCTGTTTTTT - TRBJ2-2 TRBV2 TRBD2
CASSMEGYGYTF TGTGCCAGTAGTATGGAGGGGTATGGCTACACCTTC - TRBJ1-2 TRBV19 -
CASTSRALNEKLFF TGTGCCAGCACCAGCCGGGCCCTTAATGAAAAACTGTTTTTT - TRBJ1-4 TRBV7-9 -
CASSQGQTTDTQYF TGTGCCAGCAGCCAGGGGCAGACCACAGATACGCAGTATTTT - TRBJ2-3 TRBV5-6 -
CASGVLSGNTIYF TGTGCCAGCGGGGTTCTCTCTGGAAACACCATATATTTT - TRBJ1-3 TRBV6-1 -
CASSLRTDNYGYTF TGTGCCAGCAGCCTCCGGACAGACAACTATGGCTACACCTTC - TRBJ1-2 TRBV2 -
CASSQSQANTEAFF TGTGCCAGCAGCCAGTCACAGGCTAACACTGAAGCTTTCTTT - TRBJ1-1 TRBV9 -
CASSLGAAVFDYGYTF TGTGCCAGCAGCTTAGGGGCAGCAGTTTTCGACTATGGCTACACCTTC - TRBJ1-2 TRBV7-2 -
CASREAGGRETQYF TGTGCCAGCCGTGAAGCGGGGGGGCGCGAGACCCAGTACTTC - TRBJ2-5 TRBV2 TRBD2
CASSLDRNTEAFF TGTGCCAGCAGTCTGGACAGGAACACTGAAGCTTTCTTT few TRBJ1-1 TRBV5-5 -
CASSSRPNQPQHF TGTGCCAGCAGTTCCCGCCCCAATCAGCCCCAGCATTTT - TRBJ1-5 TRBV6-5 -
CASSSGSTGGNEQFF TGCGCCAGCAGTTCGGGTTCGACAGGGGGCAATGAGCAGTTCTTC - TRBJ2-1 TRBV5-1 TRBD1
CASSYKRSGNTIYF TGTGCCAGCAGTTACAAACGCTCTGGAAACACCATATATTTT - TRBJ1-3 TRBV6-5 -
CAWGQGGYQPQHF TGTGCCTGGGGACAGGGTGGGTATCAGCCCCAGCATTTT - TRBJ1-5 TRBV30 TRBD1
CASGTGNTIYF TGCGCCAGCGGCACGGGAAACACCATATATTTT - TRBJ1-3 TRBV10-1 -
CASSPESGGEETQYF TGTGCCAGCTCACCGGAGAGCGGGGGAGAAGAGACCCAGTACTTC - TRBJ2-5 TRBV18 TRBD2
CASSQDGVRTEAFF TGCGCCAGCAGCCAAGACGGGGTTCGCACTGAAGCTTTCTTT once TRBJ1-1 TRBV4-1 -
CASSIPGSDQPQHF TGTGCCAGTAGTATCCCAGGGTCGGATCAGCCCCAGCATTTT - TRBJ1-5 TRBV19 -
CASSYRGQWSNQPQHF TGTGCCAGTAGTTACAGGGGGCAATGGAGCAATCAGCCCCAGCATTTT - TRBJ1-5 TRBV19 TRBD1
CASSLNSWAPYEKLFF TGTGCCAGCAGTTTAAACAGTTGGGCCCCCTATGAAAAACTGTTTTTT - TRBJ1-4 TRBV27 -
CASSQREMVEKLFF TGTGCCAGCAGCCAACGAGAGATGGTGGAAAAACTGTTTTTT - TRBJ1-4 TRBV7-9 -
CASSLGRFGTRDPGANVLTF TGTGCCAGCAGCTTAGGTCGTTTCGGGACACGGGACCCCGGGGCCAACGTCCTGACTTTC - TRBJ2-6 TRBV7-8 -
CASSPDGINYGYTF TGTGCCAGCTCACCCGACGGAATTAACTATGGCTACACCTTC - TRBJ1-2 TRBV18 -
CASSWGTVVYNSPLHF TGCGCCAGCAGCTGGGGGACCGTAGTCTATAATTCACCCCTCCACTTT - TRBJ1-6 TRBV5-1 -
CASSPTGEGSPLHF TGTGCCAGCAGCCCCACAGGGGAAGGTTCACCCCTCCACTTT - TRBJ1-6 TRBV7-6 TRBD1
CASSLQDGISGANVLTF TGCGCCAGCAGCTTGCAGGACGGAATCTCTGGGGCCAACGTCCTGACTTTC - TRBJ2-6 TRBV5-1 -
CASSVNQRGSDTQYF TGTGCCAGCTCAGTCAACCAGCGGGGGTCAGATACGCAGTATTTT - TRBJ2-3 TRBV18 TRBD2
CASSLWGAEQYF TGTGCCAGCAGCTTGTGGGGGGCCGAGCAGTACTTC once TRBJ2-7 TRBV5-4 -
CASSPGQLNNEQFF TGTGCCAGCAGCCCGGGACAGTTAAACAATGAGCAGTTCTTC - TRBJ2-1 TRBV6-4 TRBD1
CASSLRRHYEQYF TGTGCCAGCAGCTTGCGGAGGCACTACGAGCAGTACTTC - TRBJ2-7 TRBV5-6 -
CASSWRGQAANSPLHF TGTGCCAGCAGCTGGCGCGGACAGGCCGCTAATTCACCCCTCCACTTT - TRBJ1-6 TRBV13 TRBD1
CASSSVPGGETQYF TGCGCCAGCAGCAGCGTCCCTGGGGGGGAGACCCAGTACTTC - TRBJ2-5 TRBV5-1 -
CASSLGGGGPRGTQYF TGTGCCAGCAGCTTGGGGGGCGGGGGCCCCCGAGGAACGCAGTATTTT - TRBJ2-3 TRBV5-4 -
CASSLDNNYGYTF TGTGCCAGCAGCTTAGACAATAACTATGGCTACACCTTC once TRBJ1-2 TRBV7-9 -
CASSPPKDAGANYGYTF TGTGCCAGTAGTCCCCCGAAGGACGCGGGAGCTAACTATGGCTACACCTTC - TRBJ1-2 TRBV19 -